Listed below are T cell receptor beta chains from one sample, sequenced in a study of cytomegalovirus exposure and HLA in healthy donors. Clones were sequenced by immunoSEQ multiplex PCR, and TCRdb holds only the in-frame ones, with some missing. Of over 110,000 clones listed, around 90% are singletons. The sample consisted of PBMCs. Every receptor here comes from a man aged 18 to 30 in good health and CMV-seropositive. CDR3s include the opening cysteine and the closing phenylalanine or tryptophan. The D gene is left open where the match is weak. Clone size, where shown, is once, few, many, or a class for clones that have expanded.

CDR3nt	CDR3aa	abundance	d_gene	j_gene	v_gene
TGTGCCAGCAATCTCCAGGGTAATGAAAAACTGTTTTTT	CASNLQGNEKLFF	NA	NA	TRBJ1-4	TRBV7-9
TGTGCCAGCAGCTCGTACCTACAGGGATACAATGAGCAGTTCTTC	CASSSYLQGYNEQFF	NA	NA	TRBJ2-1	TRBV5-4
TGTGCCAGTAGTATCCCGAACAGACCTAATGAGCAGTTCTTC	CASSIPNRPNEQFF	NA	NA	TRBJ2-1	TRBV19
TGTGCCAGCAGCTTACGGGGGACTAGCGGCAATGAGCAGTTCTTC	CASSLRGTSGNEQFF	NA	TRBD2	TRBJ2-1	TRBV7-3
TGTGCCATCAAAACGGGACAGGCGAACACCGGGGAGCTGTTTTTT	CAIKTGQANTGELFF	NA	TRBD1	TRBJ2-2	TRBV10-3
TGTGCCAGCATTTTGTCTAGCGGAAACACTTACAATGAGCAGTTCTTC	CASILSSGNTYNEQFF	NA	TRBD2	TRBJ2-1	TRBV6-4
TGTGCCAGCAGTCCCGGGAGAGGTGGCTACACCTTC	CASSPGRGGYTF	NA	NA	TRBJ1-2	TRBV27
TGTGCCTGGAGCCCCGGGGACTACAATGAGCAGTTCTTC	CAWSPGDYNEQFF	NA	NA	TRBJ2-1	TRBV30
TGTGCCAGCACCAACGGACTAGGGCTCACAGATACGCAGTATTTT	CASTNGLGLTDTQYF	NA	TRBD2	TRBJ2-3	TRBV7-9
TGCGCCAGCAGCCGACCGCTAGCGGGAGACATCCTGTTTTTT	CASSRPLAGDILFF	NA	TRBD2	TRBJ2-2	TRBV4-1
TGTGCCAGCAGCAAAGGGGGAAACTCCTACAATGAGCAGTTCTTC	CASSKGGNSYNEQFF	NA	NA	TRBJ2-1	TRBV9
TGTGCCAGCAGCTTGGGTGGGCCGGATACGCAGTATTTT	CASSLGGPDTQYF	NA	NA	TRBJ2-3	TRBV5-6
TGTGCCAGCAGTGAACATCACTATGGCTACACCTTC	CASSEHHYGYTF	NA	NA	TRBJ1-2	TRBV6-4
TGTGCCAGCAGCACTGGAGAACCTGGGGGAAACACCATATATTTT	CASSTGEPGGNTIYF	once	NA	TRBJ1-3	TRBV9
TGTGCCAGCAGCCAAGATCCTCAGGTCCCTTTCTACGAGCAGTACTTC	CASSQDPQVPFYEQYF	NA	NA	TRBJ2-7	TRBV4-2
TGTGCCAGCAGTCTAGCCCGTACCTCCTACCCCACCGGGGAGCTGTTTTTT	CASSLARTSYPTGELFF	NA	NA	TRBJ2-2	TRBV27
TGTGCCAGCAGCCGGACAGGGGAAGGTGGCTACACCTTC	CASSRTGEGGYTF	few	TRBD1	TRBJ1-2	TRBV6-5
TGTGCCAGCAGTTCCACATTTCTCCTAAGCGGGGGCACAGATACGCAGTATTTT	CASSSTFLLSGGTDTQYF	NA	TRBD2	TRBJ2-3	TRBV7-9
TGTGCCAGCAGCCCCGCGTTTTGGGGGGGGTCCTACAATGAGCAGTTCTTC	CASSPAFWGGSYNEQFF	NA	TRBD2	TRBJ2-1	TRBV7-3
TGTGCCAGTAGTATAGACGGACAGGGGTATGGCTACACCTTC	CASSIDGQGYGYTF	NA	TRBD1	TRBJ1-2	TRBV19
TGCGCCAGCAGAGCCGGGACAGAGTACGAGCAGTACTTC	CASRAGTEYEQYF	NA	TRBD1	TRBJ2-7	TRBV10-2
TGTGCCAGCAGCTCTCCAGTGCTTATCTCCTACAATGAGCAGTTCTTC	CASSSPVLISYNEQFF	NA	NA	TRBJ2-1	TRBV7-9
TGCGCCAGCAAAGATAGTCGGACAGGTTCCTCCTCTGGGGCCAACGTCCTGACTTTC	CASKDSRTGSSSGANVLTF	NA	TRBD1	TRBJ2-6	TRBV5-1
TGCGCCAGCAGCTTTCGGCTAGCGGGTGGGCAGGGGACCCAGTACTTC	CASSFRLAGGQGTQYF	NA	TRBD2	TRBJ2-5	TRBV5-1
TGTGCCAGCAGCCGGGACAGGGCGGGTGCCTACGAGCAGTACTTC	CASSRDRAGAYEQYF	once	TRBD1	TRBJ2-7	TRBV5-4
TGCAGCGTTAAGACTAGCGGGGACCAAGAGACCCAGTACTTC	CSVKTSGDQETQYF	NA	TRBD2	TRBJ2-5	TRBV29-1
TGTGCCAGCAGTCCCGGGACTAGCGGGAGTAAGTTGAATGAGCAGTTCTTC	CASSPGTSGSKLNEQFF	NA	TRBD2	TRBJ2-1	TRBV27
TGTGCCAGTAGTATCCACTCACCCCATGGCTACACCTTC	CASSIHSPHGYTF	NA	NA	TRBJ1-2	TRBV19
TGTGCCAGCAGCCGAGGACTAGCGGGGGCCTACGAGCAGTACTTC	CASSRGLAGAYEQYF	NA	TRBD2	TRBJ2-7	TRBV4-2
TGTGCCAGCAGCCAGGAGGTCTCCCTCTTCGGGGAGCTGTTTTTT	CASSQEVSLFGELFF	NA	NA	TRBJ2-2	TRBV27
TGTGCCAGTAGTATTGGCCGGGACAGGGATTACACAGATACGCAGTATTTT	CASSIGRDRDYTDTQYF	NA	TRBD1	TRBJ2-3	TRBV19
TGTGCCAGTACACCGCATGGCAGCACAGATACGCAGTATTTT	CASTPHGSTDTQYF	few	NA	TRBJ2-3	TRBV19
TGTGCCAGCAGGGGTGGAGGGGCCTCGCAGCCCCAGCATTTT	CASRGGGASQPQHF	NA	NA	TRBJ1-5	TRBV6-1
TGTGCCAGCAGCTTGGAGGTTGCGGAGCAAGAGACCCAGTACTTC	CASSLEVAEQETQYF	NA	NA	TRBJ2-5	TRBV5-4
TGTGCCACCAGCAGCGGTTCAAACTACGAGCAGTACTTC	CATSSGSNYEQYF	NA	NA	TRBJ2-7	TRBV15
TGTGCCAGCAGCGTGGGACTAGCGGGAGGGTACGAGCAGTACTTC	CASSVGLAGGYEQYF	NA	TRBD2	TRBJ2-7	TRBV9
TGTGCCAGCAGCTTAGGGGCGGGGGACCGTGAGCAGTTCTTC	CASSLGAGDREQFF	NA	TRBD2	TRBJ2-1	TRBV11-3
TGCGCCAGCAGCCCCGGGGCTAACTATGGCTACACCTTC	CASSPGANYGYTF	NA	NA	TRBJ1-2	TRBV5-1
TGTGCCAGCAGCACGGCGGACAGTCCGAACGAGCAGTACTTC	CASSTADSPNEQYF	NA	NA	TRBJ2-7	TRBV7-6
TGTGCCAGCAGCCACCAGGGTTACTCCTACGAGCAGTACTTC	CASSHQGYSYEQYF	NA	NA	TRBJ2-7	TRBV7-8
TGCAGCGTTGTTCGGACTAGTTTGGACAATGAGCAGTTCTTC	CSVVRTSLDNEQFF	NA	TRBD2	TRBJ2-1	TRBV29-1
TGTGCCAGCAGCTCATCGGGTGGCTACACCTTC	CASSSSGGYTF	few	NA	TRBJ1-2	TRBV7-8